The T cell receptor beta chain described here comes from a study of T cells in Graves' hyperthyroidism and ophthalmopathy. Whole-study findings and limits: In the blood, most expanded thyroid clonotypes above 0.001 appeared as well.

Patients having uncontrolled infection, another autoimmune disease, pregnancy or lactation were not included. Diagnoses used clinical symptoms, serum thyroxine and TRAb, thyroid ultrasound and orbital computed tomography. Germline CDR1 and CDR2: SGHVS and FQNEAQ. The CDR3 extends over 16 amino acids. V was pared by 6 bases and J by 4 bases, with 18 bases between. Worth noting for this clonotype: The target antigen is unknown.

Amplification targeted TCR beta CDR3 regions from RNA transcripts. TCR CDR3 underwent first-round RT-PCR with the HTBI primer set. MiXCR was run by TCRdb on the multiplex PCR reads, yielding one entry per CDR3 protein. The sample carries roughly 840,000 distinct CDR3 sequences, over 35% recorded once. The V call is TRBV7-8, the J call TRBJ2-2; a weak D match, TRBD2 (6 bases). This clonotype was sampled from a man aged 18 to 29 with Graves' hyperthyroidism. The source material was blood. The CDR3 is CASSRGTPVATGELFF. CDR3 bases: TGTGCCAGCAGTCGCGGGACCCCCGTGGCCACCGGGGAGCTGTTTTTT.